This T cell receptor beta chain was sequenced during a study of T cell repertoires in cytomegalovirus infection. Broader study findings: CMV-specific HLA-C-restricted TCR beta clonotypes dominated the ex vivo response. Based on cumulative public TCR beta family frequency, carriers of CMV plus the relevant HLA were identified.

TCRdb re-derived calls from the reads in MiXCR, one entry per CDR3 protein. The sample includes under 200,000 distinct CDR3 sequences, 20% to 25% of them seen just once. As regards this clonotype: Its cognate antigen is unknown.

The receptor comes from a human donor in good health (CMV status not recorded). Some clones in this sample may be carry-over from other donors' samples. The sample here was CD8+ T cells from cultured PBMCs, taken from culture after CMV antigen stimulation.

In DNA form, the CDR3 reads TGTGCCAGCAGTTATTCAGGAGACTCCTACGAGCAGTACTTC. Translated: CASSYSGDSYEQYF. The chain has TRBV6-5 and TRBJ2-7; D call uncertain. V was clipped by 3 bases and J by 0 bases, with 9 bases between them. The CDR3 is made up of 14 amino acids. Germline V CDR1 and CDR2: MNHEY, SVGAGI.